The TCR beta chain under discussion was sequenced for a study of T cell responses to AZD1222 COVID-19 vaccine. Study-level results: Only a handful of AZD1222 recipients tested seropositive at baseline. Two doses of AZD1222 preceded a rise in Spike-specific TCR breadth and depth.

This CDR3 contains 15 residues. The germline gives CDR1 LGHNA, CDR2 YSLEER. The trim removed 1 base at V and 0 bases at J, leaving 3 bases unmatched. Clones were read by immunoSEQ multiplex PCR, and TCRdb kept only the in-frame ones, dropping some. Of roughly 70,000 clones in the sample, 89% were seen once. As concerns this clone: Its antigen is not identified.

This TCR was recovered from an adult who received the AZD1222 COVID-19 vaccine. Specimen: peripheral blood, collected 28 days after the second AZD1222 dose. V gene TRBV4-3 combines with J gene TRBJ2-7; 7 bases are a match to TRBD1. In DNA form, the CDR3 reads TGCGCCAGCAGCCAAGTCCAGGGGGACTCCTACGAGCAGTACTTC. Translating it yields CASSQVQGDSYEQYF.